The 18 T cell receptor beta chains given below trace back to one sample, sequenced in a study of T cells in Graves' hyperthyroidism and ophthalmopathy. TCR beta CDR3 region amplification was performed from RNA transcripts. When the TCR CDR3 underwent first-round RT-PCR, the HTBI primer set was used. TCRdb called the multiplex PCR reads again in MiXCR, with one record for every CDR3 protein. Among 660,000 or so distinct CDR3 sequences listed, about 45% were seen once. The sequenced sample consisted of peripheral blood or thyroid tissue (not recorded which). All receptors derive from an adult man with Graves' disease, either hyperthyroidism or ophthalmopathy (not recorded which).

The J gene is TRBJ2-7, the V gene TRBV6-6; D not certain. This CDR3 spans 15 amino acids. Germline loops: CDR1 MNHNY, CDR2 SVGAGI (reference sequence). Trimming pared 6 bases from V and 2 bases from J, leaving 17 bases between. The CDR3 loop reads CASSLDQAPTYEQYF. The CDR3 DNA is TGTGCCAGCAGCTTGGACCAGGCCCCAACCTACGAGCAGTACTTC.

The rearrangement links TRBV29-1 to TRBJ1-1; 9 bases map to TRBD1. Germline V gives CDR1 SQVTM, CDR2 ANQGSEA. The CDR3 consists of 13 residues. Germline trimming cut 8 bases from V and 7 bases from J; bases unmatched to any gene: 11. DNA for the CDR3: TGCAGCTCGGGACAGGGCCCTATCGATGAAGCTTTCTTT. It is translated as CSSGQGPIDEAFF.

This clonotype was counted a few times. This chain joins TRBV7-2 and TRBJ1-1; D remains ambiguous. Looked up from germline, CDR1 is SGHTA and CDR2 is FQGNSA. This CDR3 comprises 15 residues. V lost 3 bases and J lost 6, with 17 bases in between. CDR3 region: CASSLFLTRAAEAFF. CDR3 sequence (DNA): TGTGCCAGCAGCTTGTTTCTTACTCGGGCGGCTGAAGCTTTCTTT.

This clonotype was detected only a few times. The rearrangement joins TRBV5-1 to TRBJ2-2, with D possibly called TRBD1 or TRBD2 (6 bases each). The CDR3 totals 16 residues. The V gene lost 7 bases and the J gene lost 2 bases, with 18 bases spanning the gap. The germline V gene has CDR1 SGHRS and CDR2 YFSETQ. CDR3 in DNA: TGCGCCAGCGGACTACAGGGTAGATCCAACACCGGGGAGCTGTTTTTT. This sequence encodes CASGLQGRSNTGELFF.

This clonotype was observed a handful of times. The chain combines TRBV7-8 with TRBJ2-5, with D tentatively TRBD1 or TRBD2 (6 bases each). This CDR3 has 16 residues. V lost 5 bases to trimming and J lost 0 bases, with 16 bases between them. In germline, CDR1 is SGHVS, CDR2 FQNEAQ. DNA of the CDR3: TGTGCCAGCAGCAGGAGGGGACATGTGTACCAAGAGACCCAGTACTTC. It encodes CASSRRGHVYQETQYF.

The rearrangement joins TRBV7-2 to TRBJ1-5; no firm D call. Germline V gives CDR1 SGHTA, CDR2 FQGNSA. V dropped 2 bases and J dropped 7 bases, with 9 bases sitting between them. This CDR3 has 13 amino acids. CDR3 loop: CASSLIGGQPQHF. The CDR3 DNA follows: TGTGCCAGCAGCTTAATCGGAGGCCAGCCCCAGCATTTT.

In its sample, this clonotype was seen a few times. The chain has TRBV2 and TRBJ2-7; 7 nucleotides agree with TRBD1. This CDR3 comprises 14 residues. V shed 6 bases, J shed 3 bases, and the junction held 8 bases outside the gene matches. CDR1 is SNHLY, CDR2 FYNNEI, per germline. The CDR3 nucleotides are TGTGCCAGCAGCAAATCCGGGACAGACTACGAGCAGTACTTC. Its protein product is CASSKSGTDYEQYF. Full variable domain (remainder filled in from reference TRBV2 and TRBJ2-7): EPEVTQTPSHQVTQMGQEVILRCVPISNHLYFYWYRQILGQKVEFLVSFYNNEISEKSEIFDDQFSVERPDGSNFTLKIRSTKLEDSAMYFCASSKSGTDYEQYFGPGTRLTVT.

The chain has TRBV5-7 and TRBJ1-1, with D possibly matching TRBD1 (6 bases). TRBV5-7 is recorded as an ORF, its role being uncertain. The CDR3 runs 15 residues. Trimming cost V 3 bases and J 1 base, with 13 bases left between them. CDR3 bases: TGTGCCAGCAGCTGGAGTACGACAGGGAACACTGAAGCTTTCTTT. This codes for CASSWSTTGNTEAFF.

The genes are TRBV9 and TRBJ2-5; 7 nucleotides match TRBD2. The V segment lost 10 bases and the J segment 5 bases; nucleotides outside the gene matches: 11. The CDR3 consists of 13 residues. Germline loops: CDR1 SGDLS, CDR2 YYNGEE. DNA of the CDR3: TGTGCCCACCCCGAAGCGGGGCGGGAGACCCAGTACTTC. Translating it yields CAHPEAGRETQYF.

This clonotype was counted at least ten times. J is TRBJ2-7 and V is TRBV29-1; 7 bases match TRBD2. Trimming removed 4 bases from V and 1 base from J; junction bases left unmatched: 7. CDR1 and CDR2 from the germline V gene are SQVTM and ANQGSEA. This CDR3 has 14 amino acids. The CDR3 nucleotides are TGCAGCGTTGTCACCCGGACTAGATCCTACGAGCAGTACTTC. Its translation: CSVVTRTRSYEQYF.

The chain carries TRBV20-1 and TRBJ2-7; D is possibly TRBD2 (6 bases). Germline values: CDR1 DFQATT, CDR2 SNEGSKA (reference sequence). The V end was cut by 5 bases, the J end by 5 bases, with 13 bases between. The CDR3 totals 12 residues. The CDR3 bases are TGCAGTGCTCGCGACTGGGGGGACGAGCAGTACTTC. Protein sequence: CSARDWGDEQYF.

This clonotype was counted many times. The rearrangement joins TRBV15 to TRBJ1-2, with 9 bases matching TRBD1. CDR3 length: 16 amino acids. The germline CDR1 and CDR2 sequences are LNHNV and YYDKDF (reference sequence). Trimming at V came to 0 bases and at J to 6 bases, leaving 8 bases not matched to a gene. The CDR3 bases are TGTGCCACCAGCAGAGATTTCCGGGACAGGGCCGATGGCTACACCTTC. It codes for CATSRDFRDRADGYTF. The whole variable domain, filled in from reference TRBV15 and TRBJ1-2, reads DAMVIQNPRYQVTQFGKPVTLSCSQTLNHNVMYWYQQKSSQAPKLLFHYYDKDFNNEADTPDNFQSRRPNTSFCFLDIRSPGLGDTAMYLCATSRDFRDRADGYTFGSGTRLTVV.

J is TRBJ1-5 and V is TRBV7-2, with D possibly being TRBD1 (6 bases). In germline, CDR1 is SGHTA, CDR2 FQGNSA. The CDR3 is made up of 15 amino acids. V lost 6 bases and J 6 bases, leaving 18 bases between the germline ends. CDR3 in amino acids: CASSSPEGGTQPQHF. The CDR3 region has the DNA TGTGCCAGCAGTTCCCCCGAGGGGGGCACTCAGCCCCAGCATTTT.

This rearrangement joins TRBV20-1 to TRBJ2-5, with 9 nucleotides matching TRBD2. This CDR3 region has 14 residues. V dropped 5 bases and J dropped 2; count of bases not matched to a gene: 6. Germline V lookup: CDR1 DFQATT, CDR2 SNEGSKA (reference sequence). The CDR3 nucleotides read TGCAGTGCTGCAGTAGCGGGGGTACAAGAGACCCAGTACTTC. This codes for CSAAVAGVQETQYF.

This clonotype has only a few counts. This chain uses TRBV29-1 with TRBJ2-5; 9 bases fit TRBD2. The J segment lost 9 bases and the V segment lost 2 bases, leaving 10 bases of the junction unmatched. The length of the CDR3 is 14 residues. Germline values: CDR1 SQVTM, CDR2 ANQGSEA. The CDR3 region has the DNA TGCAGCGTTGAATGGTCTAGCGGGGAGGGGGCCCAGTACTTC. This sequence encodes CSVEWSSGEGAQYF.

This clonotype was detected only a few times. The chain links TRBV7-9 to TRBJ1-6; TRBD1 is a possible D gene (5 bases). Germline V gene data show CDR1 as SEHNR and CDR2 as FQNEAQ (reference sequence). V was pared by 3 bases and J by 7 bases, with 10 bases between. The CDR3 totals 14 residues. The CDR3 sequence: CASSFEGRNSPLHF. The CDR3 nucleotides read TGTGCCAGCAGCTTTGAGGGACGGAATTCACCCCTCCACTTT.

This chain joins TRBV25-1 and TRBJ1-6; D uncertain. The CDR3 contains 13 residues. Trimming took off 5 bases at V and 7 bases at J, with 9 bases between the two ends. Germline CDR1 is MGHDK and CDR2 is SYGVNS. For the CDR3, the DNA is TGTGCCAGCAGTCGGCTGCCAAATTCACCCCTCCACTTT. Protein: CASSRLPNSPLHF. Using reference TRBV25-1 and TRBJ1-6 for the parts outside the CDR3, the full variable domain is EADIYQTPRYLVIGTGKKITLECSQTMGHDKMYWYQQDPGMELHLIHYSYGVNSTEKGDLSSESTVSRIRTEHFPLTLESARPSHTSQYLCASSRLPNSPLHFGNGTRLTVT.

This chain joins TRBV7-9 and TRBJ1-2, with 8 nucleotides matching TRBD1. Trimming cost V 5 bases and J 6 bases; bases outside gene matches: 5. The CDR3 contains 13 residues. Germline V lookup: CDR1 SEHNR, CDR2 FQNEAQ (reference sequence). In DNA, the CDR3 is TGTGCCAGCAGCGGGGGACAGGAGCATGGCTACACCTTC. It encodes CASSGGQEHGYTF.